This T cell receptor beta chain derives from a study of blood T cell repertoires in COVID-19. Using immunoSEQ multiplex PCR, the repertoire was profiled, and TCRdb retains in-frame clones only, with some absent. The sample lists 150,000 to 190,000 clones, roughly 88% seen once, with roughly 8.9% in the top ten. Germline CDR1 reads SGDLS; CDR2 reads YYNGEE. The CDR3 totals 15 residues. V was shortened by 0 bases and J by 3 bases, with 10 bases between the two germline ends. The sequence was obtained from a woman in her forties or fifties with acute or convalescent COVID-19. The genes are TRBV9 and TRBJ1-5, with D perhaps TRBD1 (6 bases). Material: peripheral blood. The CDR3 region has the DNA TGTGCCAGCAGCGTAGAGGGGGGGTTCAATCAGCCCCAGCATTTT. This encodes CASSVEGGFNQPQHF.